The present TCR beta chain was sequenced within a study of cytomegalovirus exposure and HLA in healthy donors. Overall study results and limits: The authors later found most CMV-associated TCR beta chains appeared HLA-restricted. Being productive about 90% or about 30% of the time was typical of most TCR beta V segments in an earlier analysis.

This clone was counted between two and nine times. Its target is not known. PCR involved 60 Vbeta and 13 Jbeta primers. Sequencing used immunoSEQ multiplex PCR; TCRdb keeps in-frame clones, though not all of them. This sample has under 200,000 clones, with about 13% found just once. The CDR3 consists of 13 residues. The V gene lost 7 bases and the J gene lost 0 bases, with 10 bases spanning the gap. Per the germline V gene, CDR1 is SGHKS and CDR2 is YYEKEE (reference sequence). This TCR was sampled from a man aged 50 to 60 in good health and CMV-seropositive. This chain links TRBV5-5 with TRBJ1-1, with a tentative D call TRBD1 (6 bases). The sequenced material came from PBMCs. CDR3 loop: CASFQGMNTEAFF. CDR3 bases: TGTGCCAGCTTCCAGGGGATGAACACTGAAGCTTTCTTT.